The clone carrying this TCR beta chain has only a few counts. Antigen unknown. CDR3 length equals 15 residues. The germline gives CDR1 SGHRS, CDR2 YFSETQ. V lost 2 bases, J lost 2 bases, and 11 bases lay in between. The data belong to a study of PD-1 blockade in classical Hodgkin lymphoma. Study-level findings and limits: Those starting nivolumab under 1 year post-ASCT were excluded. Baseline TCR diversity was reportedly lower in newly diagnosed patients than in healthy donors. It was reported as lower still in relapsed/refractory patients. CD4+ TCR diversity rose significantly by C4D1, and CD8+ TCR diversity did not.

The method was immunoSEQ multiplex PCR; TCRdb's version includes in-frame clones alone and lacks a portion of them. The sample records about 41,000 clones, approximately 83% being singletons. All trial patients relapsed after autologous stem cell transplantation. Best response was recorded as complete response, partial response or progressive disease. The sequence was obtained from a human donor with classical Hodgkin lymphoma. The specimen comprised peripheral blood mononuclear cells (PBMCs), sampled at baseline. The V gene is TRBV5-1, the J gene TRBJ2-1; D call uncertain. For the CDR3, the DNA is TGCGCCAGCAGCTTAAGCCTGCAAACCTACAATGAGCAGTTCTTC. This encodes CASSLSLQTYNEQFF. Complete variable domain (other parts from reference TRBV5-1 and TRBJ2-1): KAGVTQTPRYLIKTRGQQVTLSCSPISGHRSVSWYQQTPGQGLQFLFEYFSETQRNKGNFPGRFSGRQFSNSRSEMNVSTLELGDSALYLCASSLSLQTYNEQFFGPGTRLTVL.